One sample yielded the 21 T cell receptor beta chains listed below, sequenced in a study of identical twins. MiXCR was run by TCRdb on the 5' RACE reads, yielding one entry per CDR3 protein. The sample yields roughly 570,000 distinct CDR3 sequences, approximately 9.6% seen once. These records were also assigned to another study, of yellow fever vaccine responses in identical twins.

Specimen: PBMCs. The receptor source for this set is a woman aged 18-35 years in good health.

J is TRBJ2-2 and V is TRBV3-1; 12 bases are shared with TRBD1. This CDR3 region has 17 residues. Germline V CDR1 and CDR2: LGHDT, YNNKEL (reference sequence). V trimming: 4 bases; J trimming: 5 bases; junction bases outside the gene matches: 8. CDR3 bases: TGTGCCAGCAGCCGTTACGGGACAGGGGGCGCAACCGGGGAGCTGTTTTTT. Translation gives CASSRYGTGGATGELFF.

The chain employs TRBV18 and TRBJ2-3; D is possibly TRBD2 (5 bases). The V gene's germline CDR1 is KGHSH and CDR2 LQKENI. Trimming took 6 bases from V and 6 from J, leaving 13 bases between them. CDR3 length: 13 residues. CDR3 residues: CASSPTILDTQYF. The CDR3 coding sequence is TGTGCCAGCTCGCCGACTATTTTGGATACGCAGTATTTT.

This clonotype was counted at least ten times. The chain recombines TRBV29-1 with TRBJ1-1; D might be TRBD1 (5 bases). CDR1 is SQVTM and CDR2 is ANQGSEA in the germline V gene. Trimming stripped 4 bases from V and 5 bases from J, with 14 bases between. The CDR3 covers 13 residues. Here the CDR3 reads CSVGFGGRTEAFF. Here the CDR3 DNA reads TGCAGCGTTGGGTTCGGGGGGAGAACTGAAGCTTTCTTT.

At least ten counts were recorded for this clonotype. This sequence joins TRBV12-3 or TRBV12-4 and TRBJ1-1; no firm D call. This CDR3 has 11 amino acids. Trimming shortened V by 3 bases and J by 10 bases, and 9 bases separated the two germline ends. The CDR3 loop is CASSLGLGAFF. The CDR3 DNA reads TGTGCCAGCAGTTTGGGTCTGGGAGCTTTCTTT.

V is TRBV20-1 and J is TRBJ2-7, with 9 bases fitting TRBD2. The V gene's germline CDR1 is DFQATT and CDR2 SNEGSKA (reference sequence). This CDR3 is built from 15 residues. Germline trimming cut 6 bases from V and 7 bases from J; bases unmatched to any gene: 16. The CDR3 bases are TGCAGTGCCCAATCTAGCGGGATGGCCAGTTGGGAGCAGTACTTC. Its translation: CSAQSSGMASWEQYF.

The sample holds many counts of this clonotype. The chain employs TRBV7-2 and TRBJ2-7; 7 bases match TRBD1. This CDR3 spans 13 amino acids. Germline trimming cut 1 base from V and 4 bases from J; bases unmatched to any gene: 1. Germline CDR1 and CDR2: SGHTA and FQGNSA. Here the CDR3 reads CASSLGRGYEQYF. CDR3 sequence (DNA): TGTGCCAGCAGCTTAGGCAGGGGGTACGAGCAGTACTTC.

V and J are TRBV5-1 and TRBJ1-2; the D gene is possibly TRBD1 (6 bases). The CDR3 sequence is 16 residues long. Germline CDR1 SGHRS, CDR2 YFSETQ. V dropped 1 base and J dropped 2 bases, with 15 bases sitting between them. CDR3 in DNA: TGCGCCAGCAGCTTGCACGCTACAGGGCCCAACTATGGCTACACCTTC. This translates into CASSLHATGPNYGYTF.

This clonotype was found many times. V gene TRBV6-1 combines with J gene TRBJ2-3, with no clear D. The germline V and J ends were trimmed by 5 bases and 0 bases, with 9 bases remaining between them. The CDR3 runs 14 residues. Germline CDR1 reads MNHNS; CDR2 reads SASEGT. The CDR3 sequence is CASSPRTSTDTQYF. DNA for the CDR3: TGTGCCAGCAGTCCTAGGACCAGCACAGATACGCAGTATTTT.

This clonotype occurred many times. The chain carries TRBV4-3 and TRBJ1-6; D unclear. The germline V gene has CDR1 LGHNA and CDR2 YSLEER. Trimming stripped 0 bases from V and 1 base from J, with 7 bases between. This CDR3 has 16 amino acids. Here the CDR3 reads CASSQDPGSYNSPLHF. CDR3 in DNA: TGCGCCAGCAGCCAAGATCCCGGATCCTATAATTCACCCCTCCACTTT.

The CDR3 DNA sequence: TGCAGTGCTAGATGGGGGGCTGGTGCTGCAGATACGCAGTATTTT. Encoded protein: CSARWGAGAADTQYF. The chain has TRBV20-1 and TRBJ2-3; D assignment may be TRBD1 or TRBD2 (6 bases each). From germline, CDR1 is DFQATT and CDR2 SNEGSKA (reference sequence). The CDR3 length is 15 residues. Trimming took 2 bases from V and 4 from J, leaving 16 bases between them.

This clonotype was seen ten or more times. V is TRBV5-1 and J is TRBJ2-2; D is tentatively TRBD1 or TRBD2 (5 bases each). This CDR3 region has 15 residues. Germline lookup yields CDR1 SGHRS and CDR2 YFSETQ. V was shortened by 4 bases and J by 3 bases, with 13 bases between the two germline ends. The CDR3 spells CASSLRAGYTGELFF. CDR3 bases: TGCGCCAGCAGCCTGAGGGCAGGGTACACCGGGGAGCTGTTTTTT.

This clonotype was seen only a few times. The chain couples TRBV7-9 to TRBJ2-7, with no clear D. This CDR3 is built from 12 residues. Trimming left V 1 base short and J 6 bases short, with 7 bases between. Per the germline V gene, CDR1 is SEHNR and CDR2 is FQNEAQ (reference sequence). The CDR3 DNA follows: TGTGCCAGCAGCTTAGAGGTCTCCGAGCAGTACTTC. It codes for CASSLEVSEQYF.

There are a few counts of this clonotype. For the CDR3, the DNA is TGTGCCACAGGACAGGGACACCTCTACGAGCAGTACTTC. It encodes CATGQGHLYEQYF. The V and J genes are TRBV15 and TRBJ2-7; 8 positions match TRBD1. CDR3 length equals 13 residues. Losses at the gene ends were 9 bases for V and 3 bases for J; bases not matched to a gene: 7. Germline values: CDR1 LNHNV, CDR2 YYDKDF (reference sequence).

The rearrangement links TRBV29-1 to TRBJ2-3; TRBD1 agrees at 10 bases. Trimming cost V 5 bases and J 0 bases; bases outside gene matches: 5. The CDR3 runs to 15 residues. Germline V gene sequence: CDR1 SQVTM, CDR2 ANQGSEA. The CDR3 region is CSVSGTGASTDTQYF. CDR3 in DNA: TGCAGCGTTTCTGGGACAGGGGCCAGCACAGATACGCAGTATTTT.

There are many counts of this clonotype. The V gene is TRBV6-2 or TRBV6-3, the J gene TRBJ2-3; perhaps TRBD2 as D (6 bases). The length of the CDR3 is 15 residues. The V gene's germline CDR1 is MNHEY and CDR2 SVGEGT. V was shortened by 2 bases and J by 2 bases, with 11 bases between the two germline ends. The CDR3 sequence: CASSYGAGSTDTQYF. CDR3 bases: TGTGCCAGCAGTTACGGGGCGGGGTCCACAGATACGCAGTATTTT.

The V call is TRBV29-1, the J call TRBJ2-3; TRBD2 matches at 9 bases. Germline values: CDR1 SQVTM, CDR2 ANQGSEA. The CDR3 totals 14 residues. The V gene end was trimmed by 7 bases and the J gene end by 0 bases; junction bases not matched to a gene: 5. Written as DNA, the CDR3 is TGCAGCGGGGGACTAGCTCCTAGCACAGATACGCAGTATTTT. Translation: CSGGLAPSTDTQYF.

The chain uses TRBV30 and TRBJ2-7, with 7 bases matching TRBD1. V lost 2 bases and J lost 7; bases outside the gene matches: 8. Germline V CDR1 and CDR2: GTSNPN, SVGIG (reference sequence). This CDR3 has 13 amino acids. CDR3 sequence reads: CAWSRAGGEEQYF. The CDR3 DNA is TGTGCCTGGAGTAGGGCAGGGGGAGAAGAGCAGTACTTC.

This clonotype was counted a few times. V gene TRBV18 combines with J gene TRBJ2-6, with D maybe TRBD2 (6 bases). The CDR3 has 16 residues. Between the trimmed V and J ends, which lost 3 bases and 2 bases, there was a span of 11 bases. Germline values: CDR1 KGHSH, CDR2 LQKENI. CDR3 coding DNA: TGTGCCAGCTCACCTTTAGGAGGGGCTGGGGCCAACGTCCTGACTTTC. Its translation is CASSPLGGAGANVLTF.

This clonotype was seen many times. The genes are TRBV24-1 and TRBJ1-2, with D perhaps matching TRBD1 (5 bases). CDR3 length: 16 amino acids. V gave up 3 bases and J gave up 1 base, with 14 bases separating them. Germline assignment: CDR1 KGHDR and CDR2 SFDVKD. The CDR3 here is CATSDRRDDGNYGYTF. The CDR3 region has the DNA TGTGCCACCAGTGATCGGCGGGACGACGGTAACTATGGCTACACCTTC.

This clonotype has at least ten counts. V usage is TRBV4-3 and J usage is TRBJ2-1, with unresolved D. The germline gives CDR1 LGHNA, CDR2 YSLEER. There are 16 residues in the CDR3. Between the trimmed V and J ends, which lost 2 bases and 6 bases, there was a span of 17 bases. This chain's CDR3 is CASSQSAEQTFNEQFF. DNA of the CDR3: TGCGCCAGCAGCCAATCGGCTGAGCAGACCTTCAATGAGCAGTTCTTC.

This clonotype has more than one count but fewer than ten. The CDR3 DNA reads TGTGCCAGCAGCTACGCCGGGACTAGCGGGGTGCGTGAGCAGTTCTTC. Protein product: CASSYAGTSGVREQFF. The chain joins TRBV9 to TRBJ2-1; 13 bases map to TRBD2. V gave up 4 bases and J gave up 9 bases; unmatched junction bases: 10. CDR1 is SGDLS, CDR2 YYNGEE, per germline. The CDR3 runs 16 residues.